This TCR beta chain came from a study of cytomegalovirus exposure and HLA in healthy donors. 13 Jbeta primers and 60 Vbeta primers were used for the PCR. Using immunoSEQ multiplex PCR, the repertoire was profiled, and TCRdb retains in-frame clones only, with some absent. The table records some 90,000 clones, approximately 74% of them present only once. CDR1 and CDR2 (germline): MDHEN, SYDVKM. This CDR3 has 17 amino acids. Trimming stripped 2 bases from V and 6 bases from J, with 22 bases between. The clonotype originates from a female donor in good health and CMV-seropositive. V gene TRBV28 combines with J gene TRBJ2-5, with a tentative D call TRBD2 (5 bases). Sequencing used PBMCs. The chain's CDR3 is CASSLKATRTVKQTQYF. For the CDR3, the DNA is TGTGCCAGCAGTTTAAAAGCTACTAGGACCGTCAAGCAGACCCAGTACTTC.